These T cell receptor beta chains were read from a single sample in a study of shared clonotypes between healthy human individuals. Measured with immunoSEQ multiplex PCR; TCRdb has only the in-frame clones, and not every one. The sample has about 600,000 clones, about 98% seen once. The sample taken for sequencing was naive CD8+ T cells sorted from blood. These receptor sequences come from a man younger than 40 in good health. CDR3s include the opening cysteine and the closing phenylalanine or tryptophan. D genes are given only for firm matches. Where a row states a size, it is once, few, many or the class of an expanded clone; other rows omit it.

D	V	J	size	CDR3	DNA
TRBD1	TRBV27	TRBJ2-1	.	CASSLYFRTGGQEEQFF	TGTGCCAGCAGTTTATACTTTCGTACAGGGGGCCAGGAGGAGCAGTTCTTC
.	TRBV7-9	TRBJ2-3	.	CASSAHGSGSTDTQYF	TGTGCCAGCAGCGCCCATGGAAGCGGCAGCACAGATACGCAGTATTTT
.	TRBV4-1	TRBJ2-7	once	CASSQDWTHYEQYF	TGCGCCAGCAGCCAAGACTGGACACACTACGAGCAGTACTTC
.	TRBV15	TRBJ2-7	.	CATSTQTGRSYEQYF	TGTGCCACCAGCACCCAAACAGGACGCTCCTACGAGCAGTACTTC
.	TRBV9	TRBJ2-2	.	CASSVYLTGELFF	TGTGCCAGCAGCGTCTACTTAACCGGGGAGCTGTTTTTT
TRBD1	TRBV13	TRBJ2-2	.	CASSLARQGAEGGELFF	TGTGCCAGCAGCTTAGCCCGACAGGGGGCCGAGGGCGGGGAGCTGTTTTTT
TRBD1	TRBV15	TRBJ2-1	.	CATSRDRGPRQGENEQFF	TGTGCCACCAGCAGAGATCGTGGACCCCGCCAGGGGGAGAATGAGCAGTTCTTC
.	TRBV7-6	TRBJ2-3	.	CASSLDVGEWTDTQYF	TGTGCCAGCAGCTTAGATGTGGGGGAGTGGACAGATACGCAGTATTTT
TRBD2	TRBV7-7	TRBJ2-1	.	CASSPIAGVSYNEQFF	TGTGCCAGCAGCCCCATAGCGGGAGTCTCCTACAATGAGCAGTTCTTC
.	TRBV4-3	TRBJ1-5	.	CASSESWVRNQPQHF	TGCGCCAGCAGCGAATCCTGGGTCAGGAATCAGCCCCAGCATTTT
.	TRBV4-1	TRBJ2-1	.	CASRTDSTYNEQFF	TGCGCCAGCAGAACAGACAGCACTTACAATGAGCAGTTCTTC